The 13 T cell receptor beta chains given below trace back to one sample, sequenced in a study of cytomegalovirus exposure and HLA in healthy donors. A multiplex PCR was run with 60 Vbeta primers and 13 Jbeta primers. Clones were read by immunoSEQ multiplex PCR, and TCRdb kept only the in-frame ones, dropping some. Here the sample spans about 190,000 clones, around four fifths being singletons. The sample consisted of PBMCs. These receptor sequences come from a woman aged 18-29 years in good health and CMV-seronegative.

V is TRBV4-2 and J is TRBJ2-1; D might be TRBD1 (6 bases). The CDR3 has 16 residues. Germline V gene data show CDR1 as LGHNA and CDR2 as YNFKEQ. With 3 bases removed from V and 10 bases from J, the gap between germline ends came to 22 bases. CDR3 loop: CASSQRGHALGWEQFF. The CDR3 DNA is TGTGCCAGCAGCCAGAGGGGACACGCACTAGGTTGGGAGCAGTTCTTC.

The V call is TRBV15, the J call TRBJ2-1; D not certain. Germline V gene lookup returns CDR1 LNHNV and CDR2 YYDKDF (reference sequence). The CDR3 extends over 12 amino acids. Trimming removed 3 bases at V and 6 bases at J, with 6 bases between. The CDR3 region is CATSSFVNEQFF. The CDR3 region has the DNA TGTGCCACCAGCAGCTTCGTCAATGAGCAGTTCTTC. Complete variable domain (other parts from reference TRBV15 and TRBJ2-1): DAMVIQNPRYQVTQFGKPVTLSCSQTLNHNVMYWYQQKSSQAPKLLFHYYDKDFNNEADTPDNFQSRRPNTSFCFLDIRSPGLGDTAMYLCATSSFVNEQFFGPGTRLTVL.

This chain joins TRBV27 and TRBJ1-2, with D possibly being TRBD1 (6 bases). The CDR3 contains 16 residues. Germline lookup yields CDR1 MNHEY and CDR2 SMNVEV (reference sequence). V lost 4 bases, J lost 1 base, and 16 bases lay in between. The CDR3 bases are TGTGCCAGCAGTTCGGCGACAGGAGGTCTTAACTATGGCTACACCTTC. Translated, it gives CASSSATGGLNYGYTF.

V usage is TRBV29-1 and J usage is TRBJ2-1, with unresolved D. Germline assignment: CDR1 SQVTM and CDR2 ANQGSEA. The CDR3 loop spans 11 amino acids. Trimming took 5 bases from V and 8 from J, leaving 10 bases between them. As DNA, the CDR3 is TGCAGCGTTTGGCTTCGGGATGAGCAGTTCTTC. Translation gives CSVWLRDEQFF.

As DNA, the CDR3 is TGTGCCAGCAGTTTAGGAGCGGGAGTGGCTAGCTCCTACGAGCAGTACTTC. Translated: CASSLGAGVASSYEQYF. The chain carries TRBV27 and TRBJ2-7; 8 nucleotides line up with TRBD2. From germline, CDR1 is MNHEY and CDR2 SMNVEV (reference sequence). V lost 2 bases to trimming and J lost 0 bases; unmatched junction nucleotides: 9. There are 17 residues in the CDR3.

The V gene is TRBV27, the J gene TRBJ2-1, with 9 bases fitting TRBD1. CDR3 size: 15 residues. Germline CDR1 MNHEY, CDR2 SMNVEV (reference sequence). V gave up 5 bases and J gave up 5 bases; unmatched junction bases: 7. The CDR3 protein is CASSTPRTGDNEQFF. CDR3 bases: TGTGCCAGCAGTACCCCCCGGACAGGGGACAATGAGCAGTTCTTC.

With regard to this clone: The same CDR3 can be traced to other DNA sequences in this sample. The V and J genes are TRBV27 and TRBJ2-1; 9 positions agree with TRBD1. Losses at the gene ends were 6 bases for V and 4 bases for J; bases not matched to a gene: 7. This CDR3 is 15 amino acids long. Germline CDR1 and CDR2: MNHEY and SMNVEV (reference sequence). The CDR3 loop reads CASSPRTGAYNEQFF. CDR3 DNA sequence: TGTGCCAGCAGCCCGAGGACAGGGGCGTACAATGAGCAGTTCTTC.

This rearrangement joins TRBV5-1 to TRBJ1-4; 8 positions match TRBD1. Trimming removed 4 bases from V and 0 bases from J; junction bases left unmatched: 2. The CDR3 extends over 15 amino acids. Germline values: CDR1 SGHRS, CDR2 YFSETQ. CDR3 amino acids: CASSPDRATNEKLFF. The CDR3 DNA reads TGCGCCAGCAGCCCGGACAGGGCAACTAATGAAAAACTGTTTTTT.

J is TRBJ1-5 and V is TRBV19; D is perhaps TRBD1 (6 bases). This CDR3 has 14 residues. The V gene's germline CDR1 is LNHDA and CDR2 SQIVND (reference sequence). Trimming cost V 2 bases and J 7 bases, with 12 bases left between them. The CDR3 nucleotides read TGTGCCAGTAGTATAAAAGGGGGTTTCCAGCCCCAGCATTTT. This translates into CASSIKGGFQPQHF.

This chain links TRBV9 with TRBJ2-2; TRBD1 matches 7 bases. Trimming at V came to 2 bases and at J to 13 bases, leaving 5 bases not matched to a gene. CDR1 and CDR2 (germline): SGDLS, YYNGEE. This CDR3 region has 12 residues. The CDR3 loop reads CASSVSGQRLFF. Written as DNA, the CDR3 is TGTGCCAGCAGCGTTTCGGGACAGCGGCTGTTTTTT.

This chain connects TRBV18 to TRBJ1-5; maybe TRBD1 (5 bases). Trimming took 2 bases from V and 2 from J, leaving 13 bases between them. The CDR3 runs to 16 residues. Germline CDR1 KGHSH, CDR2 LQKENI. In nucleotides, the CDR3 is TGTGCCAGCTCACCATTCGGGGGGACGCGCAATCAGCCCCAGCATTTT. It is translated as CASSPFGGTRNQPQHF.

This clone appeared once. V and J are TRBV25-1 and TRBJ1-1; D remains unclear. Looked up from germline, CDR1 is MGHDK and CDR2 is SYGVNS. Trimming removed 1 base from V and 2 bases from J, with 5 bases in between. The CDR3 runs 13 residues. The DNA of the CDR3 is TGTGCCAGCAGTGAATGGCAAAACACTGAAGCTTTCTTT. Residues: CASSEWQNTEAFF.

The V and J genes are TRBV5-6 and TRBJ2-3; TRBD2 is a possible D gene (6 bases). Germline loops: CDR1 SGHDT, CDR2 YYEEEE. The CDR3 totals 14 residues. Trimming shortened V by 0 bases and J by 7 bases, and 12 bases separated the two germline ends. The CDR3 sequence is CASSLGGVVNTQYF. CDR3 sequence (DNA): TGTGCCAGCAGCTTGGGGGGGGTCGTAAATACGCAGTATTTT.